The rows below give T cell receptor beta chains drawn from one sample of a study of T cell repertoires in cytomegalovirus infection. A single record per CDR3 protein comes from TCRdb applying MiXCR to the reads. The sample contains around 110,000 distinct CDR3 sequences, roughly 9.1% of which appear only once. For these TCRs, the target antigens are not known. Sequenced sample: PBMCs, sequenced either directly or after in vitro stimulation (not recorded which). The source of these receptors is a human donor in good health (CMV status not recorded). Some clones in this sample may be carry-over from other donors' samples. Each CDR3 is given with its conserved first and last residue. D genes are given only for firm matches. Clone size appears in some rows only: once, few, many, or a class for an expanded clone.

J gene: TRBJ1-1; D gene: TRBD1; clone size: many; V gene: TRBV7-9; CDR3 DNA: TGTGCCAGCAGCCCAAAACAGGGGCGGACGAACACTGAAGCTTTCTTT; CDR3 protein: CASSPKQGRTNTEAFF
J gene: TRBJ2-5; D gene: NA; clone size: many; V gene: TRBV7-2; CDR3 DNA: TGTGCCAGCAGCTTAGGGTCCTTGGGGGGAGGCCTGGAGACCCAGTACTTC; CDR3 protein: CASSLGSLGGGLETQYF
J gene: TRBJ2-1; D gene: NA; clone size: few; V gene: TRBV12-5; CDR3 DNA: TGTGCTAGTGGCCACGCGGGGTCCAATGAGCAGTTCTTC; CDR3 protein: CASGHAGSNEQFF
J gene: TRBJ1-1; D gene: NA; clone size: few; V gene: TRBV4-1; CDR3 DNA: TGCGCCAGCAGCCAAGAAGCGGGTTTTGTAGCTTTCTTT; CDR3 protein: CASSQEAGFVAFF
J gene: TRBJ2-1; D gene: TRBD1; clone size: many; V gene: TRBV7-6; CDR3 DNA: TGTGCCAGCAGTGGGGACAGTTCCAATGAGCAGTTCTTC; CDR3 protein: CASSGDSSNEQFF
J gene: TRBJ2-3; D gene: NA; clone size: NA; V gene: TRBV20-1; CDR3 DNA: TGCAGTGTTGAAAGCGGAGGGGGAGATACGCAGTATTTT; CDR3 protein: CSVESGGGDTQYF
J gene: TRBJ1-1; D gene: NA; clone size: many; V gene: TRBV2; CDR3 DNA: TGTGCCAGCAGTGTGTCAGAGTACACTGAAGCTTTCTTT; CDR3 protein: CASSVSEYTEAFF
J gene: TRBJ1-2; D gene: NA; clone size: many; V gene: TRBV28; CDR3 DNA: TGTGCCAGCAGAAGCTCGGGGTTCTATGGCTACACCTTC; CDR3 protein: CASRSSGFYGYTF
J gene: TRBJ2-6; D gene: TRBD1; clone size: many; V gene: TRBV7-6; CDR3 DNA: TGTGCCAGCAGCTCGATAACAGGGGCCTCTGGGGCCAACGTCCTGACTTTC; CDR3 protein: CASSSITGASGANVLTF
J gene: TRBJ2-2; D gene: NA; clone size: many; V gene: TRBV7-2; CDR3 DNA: TGTGCCAGCAGCCCGACTGGGGGAAACACCGGGGAGCTGTTTTTT; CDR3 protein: CASSPTGGNTGELFF
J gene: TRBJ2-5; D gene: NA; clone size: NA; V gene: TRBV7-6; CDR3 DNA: TGTGCCAGCAGCTTAGCGTGGGCTAGCGAACGAAGAGAGACCCAGTACTTC; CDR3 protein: CASSLAWASERRETQYF
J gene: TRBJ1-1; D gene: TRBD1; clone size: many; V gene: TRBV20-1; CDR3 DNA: TGCAGTGCTAGAGACAGGGGGCGTTGGGAGGGAACTGAAGCTTTCTTT; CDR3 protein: CSARDRGRWEGTEAFF
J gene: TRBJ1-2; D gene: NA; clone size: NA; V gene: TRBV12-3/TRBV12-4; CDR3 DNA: TGTGCCAGCAGTGTAAGGATTCCGTATGGCTACACCTTC; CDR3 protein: CASSVRIPYGYTF
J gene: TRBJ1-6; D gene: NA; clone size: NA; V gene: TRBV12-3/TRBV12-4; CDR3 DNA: TGTGCCAGCAGTCAGTGGGCGGTAAATTCGCCCCTCCACTTT; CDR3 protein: CASSQWAVNSPLHF
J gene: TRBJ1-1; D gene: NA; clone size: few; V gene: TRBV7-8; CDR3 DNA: TGTGCCAGCAGCCTCAATGGAGGGGGCACTGAAGCTTTCTTT; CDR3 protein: CASSLNGGGTEAFF
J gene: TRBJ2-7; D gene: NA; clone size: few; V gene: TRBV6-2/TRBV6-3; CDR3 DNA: TGTGCCAGCAGTTCCTTCGGGACGGGAACCTACGAGCAGTACTTC; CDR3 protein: CASSSFGTGTYEQYF
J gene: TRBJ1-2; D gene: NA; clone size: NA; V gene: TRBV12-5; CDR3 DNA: TGTGCTAGTGGTTTGGTACCTCAAAGAGGCTACACCTTC; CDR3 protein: CASGLVPQRGYTF